These 31 T cell receptor beta chains were all obtained from the same sample, sequenced in a study of T-cell memory formation after mild COVID-19. One entry per CDR3 protein, called by TCRdb with MiXCR from the 5' RACE reads. The data contain hundreds of thousands of distinct CDR3 sequences, more than 15% of them singletons. Material for sequencing was PBMCs or a T cell subset sorted from them (not recorded which). The origin of the receptors is an adult woman who had mild COVID-19 (a few samples of this study predate the infection). Cell type and time point are not known.

V gene TRBV9 combines with J gene TRBJ2-3; D might be TRBD1 or TRBD2, each matching 5 bases. The V gene lost 0 bases and the J gene lost 2 bases, with 10 bases spanning the gap. Germline values: CDR1 SGDLS, CDR2 YYNGEE. The CDR3 is 15 amino acids. This chain's CDR3 is CASSVDGDLTDTQYF. CDR3 in DNA: TGTGCCAGCAGCGTAGATGGGGACCTCACAGATACGCAGTATTTT.

The CDR3 region has the DNA TGCGCCAGCAGGTTTACTAGCGGGGTCGCCTACGAGCAGTACTTC. As protein: CASRFTSGVAYEQYF. This rearrangement joins TRBV5-1 to TRBJ2-7, with TRBD2 identical over 10 bases. CDR1 is SGHRS and CDR2 is YFSETQ in the germline V gene. Germline trimming cut 5 bases from V and 2 bases from J; bases unmatched to any gene: 7. The CDR3 totals 15 residues.

This rearrangement joins TRBV7-6 to TRBJ2-1, with 9 bases identical to TRBD2. The CDR3 loop spans 14 amino acids. Germline loops: CDR1 SGHVS, CDR2 FNYEAQ. After removal of 2 bases from V and 8 bases from J, the junction contained 4 bases not matched to a gene. CDR3 coding DNA: TGTGCCAGCAGCTTAACGACTAGCGGCCATGAGCAGTTCTTC. It translates to CASSLTTSGHEQFF.

The chain combines TRBV5-1 with TRBJ1-4; 7 nucleotides align to TRBD1. V shed 4 bases, J shed 1 base, and the junction held 4 bases outside the gene matches. Per the germline V gene, CDR1 is SGHRS and CDR2 is YFSETQ. The CDR3 length is 15 residues. The CDR3 DNA reads TGCGCCAGCAGCCCCAGACAGGGAACTAATGAAAAACTGTTTTTT. Translating it yields CASSPRQGTNEKLFF.

This sequence joins TRBV5-1 and TRBJ2-3, with D unclear. The length of the CDR3 is 16 residues. CDR1 and CDR2 (germline): SGHRS, YFSETQ. Trimming cost V 1 base and J 0 bases, with 12 bases left between them. The CDR3 is CASSLTQARSTDTQYF. The CDR3 DNA sequence: TGCGCCAGCAGCTTGACCCAAGCGCGCAGCACAGATACGCAGTATTTT.

The chain uses TRBV6-1 and TRBJ1-5, with TRBD1 matching over 7 bases. The CDR3 totals 17 residues. Per the germline V gene, CDR1 is MNHNS and CDR2 is SASEGT. The V gene end was trimmed by 2 bases and the J gene end by 2 bases; junction bases not matched to a gene: 9. CDR3 coding DNA: TGTGCCAGCAGTGAATGGGGACAGTCCGGGGGCAATCAGCCCCAGCATTTT. Amino acids: CASSEWGQSGGNQPQHF.

This clonotype was observed a handful of times. The rearrangement uses TRBV5-4 and TRBJ2-1; weak D call: TRBD2 (7 bases). Germline loops: CDR1 SGHNT, CDR2 YYREEE (reference sequence). This CDR3 has 15 amino acids. V was clipped by 5 bases and J by 8 bases, with 20 bases between them. CDR3 residues: CASSPGDYEFYEQFF. The CDR3 DNA reads as TGTGCCAGCAGTCCAGGGGACTACGAGTTTTATGAGCAGTTCTTC. Full variable domain (outside the CDR3, taken from reference TRBV5-4 and TRBJ2-1): ETGVTQSPTHLIKTRGQQVTLRCSSQSGHNTVSWYQQALGQGPQFIFQYYREEENGRGNFPPRFSGLQFPNYSSELNVNALELDDSALYLCASSPGDYEFYEQFFGPGTRLTVL.

The chain links TRBV7-9 to TRBJ2-1; the D is unclear. Trimming shortened V by 1 base and J by 2 bases, and 9 bases separated the two germline ends. This CDR3 contains 15 residues. Germline V gene lookup returns CDR1 SEHNR and CDR2 FQNEAQ (reference sequence). CDR3 region: CASSLGQEPYNEQFF. In nucleotides, the CDR3 is TGTGCCAGCAGCTTAGGGCAGGAACCCTACAATGAGCAGTTCTTC.

This clonotype was seen more than once but under ten times. V usage is TRBV27 and J usage is TRBJ1-3; D not certain. The ends were cut back, 7 bases at V and 4 bases at J, with 17 bases in the middle. From germline, CDR1 is MNHEY and CDR2 SMNVEV (reference sequence). The CDR3 spans 15 residues. Here the CDR3 reads CASKLNPLSGNTIYF. As DNA, the CDR3 is TGTGCCAGCAAACTAAATCCCCTCTCGGGAAACACCATATATTTT.

This clonotype was recorded at least ten times. V gene TRBV10-2 combines with J gene TRBJ2-1, with no clear D. CDR3 size: 15 residues. V lost 5 bases and J 2 bases, leaving 13 bases between the germline ends. Per germline, CDR1 WSHSY and CDR2 SAAADI. CDR3 region: CASSRVGSPYNEQFF. The CDR3 DNA is TGCGCCAGCAGTAGAGTGGGCTCCCCCTACAATGAGCAGTTCTTC.

The chain uses TRBV11-2 and TRBJ2-1; D is undetermined. Germline lookup yields CDR1 SGHAT and CDR2 FQNNGV. V was pared by 0 bases and J by 12 bases, with 12 bases between. This CDR3 is built from 13 residues. CDR3 coding DNA: TGTGCCAGCAGCTTAGATCTGGTCGACGTGCAGTTCTTC. Translating it yields CASSLDLVDVQFF.

There are a few counts of this clonotype. The rearrangement uses TRBV7-2 and TRBJ1-4; no firm D call. The CDR3 runs 20 residues. Per germline, CDR1 SGHTA and CDR2 FQGNSA. V lost 4 bases and J lost 0, with 24 bases in between. This chain's CDR3 is CASSSLSGFGPVATNEKLFF. The CDR3, as DNA: TGTGCCAGCAGCTCTTTATCGGGTTTCGGCCCCGTTGCAACTAATGAAAAACTGTTTTTT.

This clonotype was seen more than once but under ten times. The rearrangement joins TRBV30 to TRBJ2-7, with TRBD2 identical over 8 bases. CDR1 is GTSNPN and CDR2 is SVGIG in the germline V gene (reference sequence). V gave up 8 bases and J gave up 0 bases; unmatched junction bases: 9. CDR3 size: 14 residues. DNA for the CDR3: TGTGCCGTCGCCCCAAGCGGGAGCTCCTACGAGCAGTACTTC. Translation: CAVAPSGSSYEQYF.

The rearrangement joins TRBV6-1 to TRBJ2-7, with a possible D match to TRBD1 (5 bases). The CDR3 runs 15 residues. In germline, CDR1 is MNHNS, CDR2 SASEGT. V was pared by 5 bases and J by 3 bases, with 17 bases between. The CDR3 loop is CASSYPRQSIYEQYF. The CDR3 nucleotides are TGTGCCAGCAGTTACCCCCGACAGTCAATCTACGAGCAGTACTTC.

The chain carries TRBV15 and TRBJ1-2; the match to TRBD1 covers 7 bases. Trimming at V came to 2 bases and at J to 8 bases, leaving 20 bases not matched to a gene. CDR1 and CDR2 (germline): LNHNV, YYDKDF (reference sequence). This CDR3 has 18 residues. CDR3 sequence reads: CATSRRAGTPRKGGGYTF. The DNA of the CDR3 is TGTGCCACCAGCAGAAGAGCTGGAACACCTCGAAAAGGGGGCGGCTACACCTTC.

This clonotype was observed a few times. The chain couples TRBV7-9 to TRBJ2-7; D uncertain. With 1 base removed from V and 1 base from J, the gap between germline ends came to 8 bases. CDR1 and CDR2 (germline): SEHNR, FQNEAQ (reference sequence). The CDR3 totals 14 residues. The CDR3 DNA reads TGTGCCAGCAGCTTAGAAGGCCCATCCTACGAGCAGTACTTC. Translating it yields CASSLEGPSYEQYF.

The chain recombines TRBV30 with TRBJ2-5, with D unresolved. Germline-derived CDR1 and CDR2 are GTSNPN and SVGIG (reference sequence). Trimming left V 2 bases short and J 4 bases short, with 17 bases between. The CDR3 covers 15 residues. CDR3 in DNA: TGTGCCTGGAGTTTCCCTTGGACGGAGCGAGAGACCCAGTACTTC. Its protein is CAWSFPWTERETQYF.

The chain combines TRBV29-1 with TRBJ2-7; TRBD1 agrees at 10 bases. This CDR3 is 15 amino acids long. After removal of 0 bases from V and 4 bases from J, the junction contained 6 bases not matched to a gene. Germline V CDR1 and CDR2: SQVTM, ANQGSEA. The chain's CDR3 is CSVEDRGQGWYEQYF. The DNA for the CDR3 is TGCAGCGTTGAAGATCGGGGACAGGGGTGGTACGAGCAGTACTTC.

The chain combines TRBV2 with TRBJ2-3; possibly TRBD2 for D (6 bases). V shed 7 bases and J shed 6 bases, with 20 bases lying between them. Per the germline V gene, CDR1 is SNHLY and CDR2 is FYNNEI. This CDR3 has 15 residues. CDR3 nucleotide sequence: TGTGCCAGCACTGAGTCTAGCGCTGTCGGGGATACGCAGTATTTT. Translation gives CASTESSAVGDTQYF.

This clonotype was seen many times. The chain joins TRBV4-2 to TRBJ2-5, with 9 bases matching TRBD2. Trimming took 0 bases from V and 4 from J; bases not matched to a gene: 6. Germline-derived CDR1 and CDR2 are LGHNA and YNFKEQ. The CDR3 extends over 16 amino acids. The chain's CDR3 is CASSQEAGGPPETQYF. Here the CDR3 DNA reads TGTGCCAGCAGCCAAGAGGCGGGAGGGCCCCCAGAGACCCAGTACTTC.

With regard to this clonotype: Compared with germline, one end of the junction differs, possibly owing to a read error. This chain uses TRBV2 with TRBJ1-5; D unresolved. This CDR3 is built from 13 residues. The germline V gene encodes CDR1 SNHLY and CDR2 FYNNEI. The CDR3 is CASAGESNQPQHF. CDR3 DNA: TGTGCCAGCGCCGGGGAAAGCAATCAGCCACAGCATTTT.

The rearrangement joins TRBV5-5 to TRBJ2-7; TRBD2 aligns across 12 bases. Germline CDR1 SGHKS, CDR2 YYEKEE (reference sequence). After removal of 3 bases from V and 4 bases from J, the junction contained 11 bases not matched to a gene. The CDR3 length is 17 residues. CDR3 bases: TGTGCCAGCAGCTGGGCCCCGACTAGCGGGAGAGCTTACGAGCAGTACTTC. Amino acids: CASSWAPTSGRAYEQYF.

The V gene is TRBV5-7, the J gene TRBJ2-5; D is ambiguous. TRBV5-7 is treated as an ORF (open reading frame) with a function not yet certain. The CDR3 covers 12 residues. Trimming removed 4 bases at V and 5 bases at J, with 9 bases between. CDR3 loop: CASSRQAETQYF. In DNA, the CDR3 is TGTGCCAGCAGCCGCCAGGCGGAGACCCAGTACTTC.

This clonotype occurred a few times. The V gene is TRBV3-1, the J gene TRBJ2-3; no clear D gene. Germline values: CDR1 LGHDT, CDR2 YNNKEL (reference sequence). V was shortened by 0 bases and J by 5 bases, with 6 bases between the two germline ends. The CDR3 length is 13 residues. CDR3 DNA sequence: TGTGCCAGCAGCCAAGATAGGGTAGATACGCAGTATTTT. Translated, it gives CASSQDRVDTQYF.

This clonotype occurred many times. The junction does not match germline at one end; this may be a read error. The rearrangement links TRBV18 to TRBJ2-7; 7 bases are a match to TRBD1. Looked up from germline, CDR1 is KGHSH and CDR2 is LQKENI. The CDR3 sequence is 14 residues long. CDR3 coding DNA: TGCGCCAGCAGCCCCCGGGACAGATCCTACGAGCAGTACTTC. This codes for CASSPRDRSYEQYF.

This clonotype came up a few times. The chain uses TRBV5-6 and TRBJ1-2; D unresolved. The CDR3 totals 13 residues. Germline V gives CDR1 SGHDT, CDR2 YYEEEE. Trimming removed 2 bases at V and 4 bases at J, with 9 bases between. This chain's CDR3 is CASSFVGLYGYTF. DNA of the CDR3: TGTGCCAGCAGCTTTGTGGGCCTCTATGGCTACACCTTC.

The J gene is TRBJ1-2, the V gene TRBV10-3, with D unresolved. Trimming cost V 2 bases and J 8 bases, with 12 bases left between them. The CDR3 is made up of 13 amino acids. Germline V gene lookup returns CDR1 ENHRY and CDR2 SYGVKD. The DNA for the CDR3 is TGTGCCATCAGTGAGGGTCAAGGAGCGGGCTACACCTTC. The encoded protein is CAISEGQGAGYTF.

The chain employs TRBV12-3 or TRBV12-4 and TRBJ1-2, with D tentatively TRBD1 (5 bases). The CDR3 extends over 14 amino acids. The V and J ends lost 3 bases and 2 bases respectively, with 10 bases between them. DNA of the CDR3: TGTGCCAGCAGTTTTCCAGGGACGAACTATGGCTACACCTTC. This translates into CASSFPGTNYGYTF.

The chain links TRBV12-3 or TRBV12-4 to TRBJ1-1, with D unclear. This CDR3 has 12 residues. Trimming took 8 bases from V and 3 from J, leaving 10 bases between them. The CDR3 reads CASEGGDTEAFF. DNA for the CDR3: TGTGCCAGCGAAGGTGGTGACACTGAAGCTTTCTTT.

The chain carries TRBV7-9 and TRBJ2-5; 7 bases agree with TRBD1. Trimming at V came to 5 bases and at J to 1 base, leaving 10 bases not matched to a gene. CDR1 SEHNR and CDR2 FQNEAQ come from the germline V gene (reference sequence). This CDR3 has 16 amino acids. The CDR3 sequence is CASSHPTGQSQETQYF. The CDR3 DNA is TGTGCCAGCAGCCACCCGACGGGACAGTCCCAAGAGACCCAGTACTTC.

This clonotype occurred a few times. In DNA, the CDR3 is TGTGCCACCAGTGATTTGACTGGGCTAAACAATGAGCAGTTCTTC. It yields the protein CATSDLTGLNNEQFF. This chain connects TRBV24-1 to TRBJ2-1; D is unclear. The V end lost 0 bases, the J end lost 5 bases, and 10 bases lay between the germline ends. Germline V gives CDR1 KGHDR, CDR2 SFDVKD. This CDR3 contains 15 residues.